What follows are 9 T cell receptor beta chains derived from one specimen sequenced in a study of blood T cell repertoires in COVID-19. Some clones are missing from TCRdb's copy, which holds only in-frame ones; the method was immunoSEQ multiplex PCR. Of fewer than 200,000 clones in the sample, approximately 91% are singletons; the top ten hold 4.5% to 5%. The sample consisted of peripheral blood. Receptor source: a man aged 18 to 30 with COVID-19, enrolled during active disease.

CDR3 region: CASSTSGRVYEQYF. CDR3 DNA sequence: TGTGCCAGTAGCACTAGCGGGAGAGTCTACGAGCAGTACTTC. The chain couples TRBV19 to TRBJ2-7, with 11 bases that match TRBD2. CDR1 LNHDA and CDR2 SQIVND come from the germline V gene (reference sequence). The trim removed 6 bases at V and 3 bases at J, leaving 4 bases unmatched. The CDR3 consists of 14 residues. Together with reference TRBV19 and TRBJ2-7, the CDR3 gives the full variable domain: DGGITQSPKYLFRKEGQNVTLSCEQNLNHDAMYWYRQDPGQGLRLIYYSQIVNDFQKGDIAEGYSVSREKKESFPLTVTSAQKNPTAFYLCASSTSGRVYEQYFGPGTRLTVT.

In the case of this clone: One end of the junction varies from germline; a read error may be responsible. The chain employs TRBV25-1 and TRBJ1-4; no definite D call. The CDR3 has 15 amino acids. The germline gives CDR1 MGHDK, CDR2 SYGVNS. CDR3 nucleotides: TGTGCCAGCAGTGAAGGAGGGCGAGGGCGTGAAAAACTGCTTTTT. Translated, it gives CASSEGGRGREKLLF.

The chain recombines TRBV5-1 with TRBJ2-3; possibly TRBD1 for D (5 bases). From germline, CDR1 is SGHRS and CDR2 YFSETQ. This CDR3 contains 14 residues. V lost 8 bases and J 2 bases, leaving 15 bases between the germline ends. The CDR3 loop reads CASTTVGSTDTQYF. The CDR3 DNA reads as TGCGCCAGTACGACAGTGGGGTCCACAGATACGCAGTATTTT.

In regard to this clone: The junction departs from germline at one end; a sequencing error may be responsible. The chain links TRBV2 to TRBJ1-5; 7 bases agree with TRBD1. There are 15 residues in the CDR3. Germline V lookup: CDR1 SNHLY, CDR2 FYNNEI. CDR3 DNA: TGTGCCAGCAGCGAAGGGACAGCCAGTAATCAGCCCCAGCATTTT. This codes for CASSEGTASNQPQHF.

The V and J genes are TRBV24-1 and TRBJ2-1; D is possibly TRBD2 (5 bases). Trimming took off 3 bases at V and 0 bases at J, with 11 bases between the two ends. Germline CDR1 and CDR2: KGHDR and SFDVKD. The CDR3 loop spans 16 amino acids. The CDR3 DNA reads as TGTGCCACCAGTGATCCCAGTGGGAGCTCCTACAATGAGCAGTTCTTC. Protein: CATSDPSGSSYNEQFF.

This rearrangement joins TRBV5-4 to TRBJ2-2, with D perhaps matching TRBD1 (5 bases). Germline V gene data show CDR1 as SGHNT and CDR2 as YYREEE (reference sequence). The V end was cut by 1 base, the J end by 1 base, with 8 bases between. The CDR3 has 15 residues. In nucleotides, the CDR3 is TGTGCCAGCAGCTTGATAGGACAGAACACCGGGGAGCTGTTTTTT. Its protein is CASSLIGQNTGELFF.

The chain recombines TRBV15 with TRBJ1-2; 8 bases match TRBD1. The length of the CDR3 is 14 residues. Per germline, CDR1 LNHNV and CDR2 YYDKDF (reference sequence). J was trimmed by 8 bases and V by 5 bases; bases with no gene match: 10. The CDR3 sequence is CATSPRTGRFGYTF. Written as DNA, the CDR3 is TGTGCCACCAGCCCGCGGACAGGGAGATTCGGCTACACCTTC.

The rearrangement uses TRBV9 and TRBJ1-6; a weak D match, TRBD1 (5 bases). The V end was cut by 3 bases, the J end by 7 bases, with 11 bases between. The CDR3 is 14 amino acids. Germline values: CDR1 SGDLS, CDR2 YYNGEE. The CDR3 DNA reads TGTGCCAGCAGCGAGGACACGACAAATTCACCCCTCCACTTT. This sequence encodes CASSEDTTNSPLHF.

The V and J genes are TRBV6-2 or TRBV6-3 and TRBJ2-7; D might be TRBD1 (5 bases). There are 12 residues in the CDR3. The V gene's germline CDR1 is MNHEY and CDR2 SVGEGT. With 3 bases removed from V and 9 bases from J, the gap between germline ends came to 12 bases. CDR3 in DNA: TGTGCCAGCAGTTATCCGGACATACGGCAGTACTTC. Protein sequence: CASSYPDIRQYF.